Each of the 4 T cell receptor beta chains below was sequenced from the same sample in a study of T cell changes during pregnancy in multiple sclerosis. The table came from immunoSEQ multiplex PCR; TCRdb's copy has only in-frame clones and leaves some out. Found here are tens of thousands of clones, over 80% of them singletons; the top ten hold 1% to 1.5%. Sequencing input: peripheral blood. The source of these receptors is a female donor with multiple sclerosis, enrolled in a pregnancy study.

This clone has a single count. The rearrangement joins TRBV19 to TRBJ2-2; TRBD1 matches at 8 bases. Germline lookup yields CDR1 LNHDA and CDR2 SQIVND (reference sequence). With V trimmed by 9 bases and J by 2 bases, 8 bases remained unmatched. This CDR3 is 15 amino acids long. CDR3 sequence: CASLPGTGNTGELFF. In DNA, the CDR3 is TGTGCCAGCCTCCCCGGGACAGGCAACACCGGGGAGCTGTTTTTT.

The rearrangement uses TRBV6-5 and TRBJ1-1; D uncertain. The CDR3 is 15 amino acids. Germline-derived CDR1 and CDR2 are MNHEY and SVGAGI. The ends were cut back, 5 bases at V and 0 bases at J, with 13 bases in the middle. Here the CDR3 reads CASSAGIPMNTEAFF. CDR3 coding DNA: TGTGCCAGCAGTGCGGGGATTCCCATGAACACTGAAGCTTTCTTT.

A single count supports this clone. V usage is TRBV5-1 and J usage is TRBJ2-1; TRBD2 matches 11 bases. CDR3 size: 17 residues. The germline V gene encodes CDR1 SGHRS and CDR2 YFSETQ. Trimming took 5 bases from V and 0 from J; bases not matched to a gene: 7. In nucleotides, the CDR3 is TGCGCCAGCAGTTACCCTAGCGGGGGGAGCTCCTACAATGAGCAGTTCTTC. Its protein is CASSYPSGGSSYNEQFF.

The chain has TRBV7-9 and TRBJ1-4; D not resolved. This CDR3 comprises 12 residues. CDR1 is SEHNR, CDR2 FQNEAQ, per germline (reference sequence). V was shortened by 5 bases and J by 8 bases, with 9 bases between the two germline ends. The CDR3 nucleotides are TGTGCCAGCAGCAGACAATTGGAAAAACTGTTTTTT. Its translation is CASSRQLEKLFF.